This entry lists 8 T cell receptor beta chains sequenced from one sample in a study of Ad26.COV2.S vaccination and SARS-CoV-2 variants. Treatment indicated: over 15 received Ad26.COV2.S at low or high dose, single or two shots; several received placebo; per-sample allocation not given. Sampling was done on day 63 after the first vaccine or placebo injection. Profiling relied on immunoSEQ multiplex PCR, and the TCRdb table lists in-frame clones only, not all of them. The table shows 350,000 to 500,000 clones, with about nine tenths occurring only once. Material: peripheral blood, obtained in a trial of Ad26.COV2.S vaccine versus placebo. The receptors come from a person between 18 and 65 years old who received the Ad26.COV2.S COVID-19 vaccine or a placebo.

The gene calls are TRBV19 and TRBJ2-2; 7 bases align to TRBD2. Per germline, CDR1 LNHDA and CDR2 SQIVND (reference sequence). The junction had 24 bases not matched to a gene; V was cut back by 9 bases and J by 5 bases. The CDR3 totals 19 residues. As DNA, the CDR3 is TGTGCCAGCGATTCGGGGGGTCAGTTGGGCGGGAGTTATACCGGGGAGCTGTTTTTT. It yields the protein CASDSGGQLGGSYTGELFF.

This chain links TRBV3-1 (or the pseudogene TRBV3-2) with TRBJ2-1; perhaps D is TRBD1 or TRBD2 (6 bases each). Trimming pared 4 bases from V and 8 bases from J, leaving 21 bases between. CDR1 and CDR2 (germline): LGHDT, YNNKEL (reference sequence). The CDR3 has 16 residues. The CDR3 DNA sequence: TGTGCCAGCAGCCGGAAGGGGGGCTGGGACAACCATGAGCAGTTCTTC. Its translation is CASSRKGGWDNHEQFF.

The chain uses TRBV2 and TRBJ1-3, with D possibly TRBD1 on 5 matching bases. Trimming stripped 7 bases from V and 0 bases from J, with 19 bases between. The CDR3 has 17 amino acids. The germline V gene has CDR1 SNHLY and CDR2 FYNNEI. CDR3 DNA sequence: TGTGCCAGCACGGGGACGAGAGGGTCGAGCTCTGGAAACACCATATATTTT. Encoded protein: CASTGTRGSSSGNTIYF.

V usage is TRBV28 and J usage is TRBJ2-3, with 7 bases identical to TRBD2. There are 16 residues in the CDR3. Unmatched junction bases numbered 12, after V lost 5 bases and J lost 4 bases. Looked up from germline, CDR1 is MDHEN and CDR2 is SYDVKM. The CDR3 bases are TGTGCCAGCAGTGAACTAGTGTTGCGGGGGTCAGATACGCAGTATTTT. Amino acid sequence: CASSELVLRGSDTQYF. The full variable domain, in which reference TRBV28 and TRBJ2-3 provide the parts outside the CDR3, is DVKVTQSSRYLVKRTGEKVFLECVQDMDHENMFWYRQDPGLGLRLIYFSYDVKMKEKGDIPEGYSVSREKKERFSLILESASTNQTSMYLCASSELVLRGSDTQYFGPGTRLTVL.

J is TRBJ1-6 and V is TRBV27; 8 nucleotides agree with TRBD1. The CDR3 totals 13 residues. V gave up 9 bases and J gave up 10 bases; unmatched junction bases: 8. Germline V lookup: CDR1 MNHEY, CDR2 SMNVEV (reference sequence). The DNA for the CDR3 is TGTGCCAGTAACCAGGGGGCAGGATCACCCCTCCACTTT. Residues: CASNQGAGSPLHF.

The chain links TRBV3-1 (or the pseudogene TRBV3-2) to TRBJ2-6; D gene uncertain. The germline V and J ends were trimmed by 2 bases and 2 bases, with 1 base remaining between them. This CDR3 comprises 13 residues. In germline, CDR1 is LGHDT, CDR2 YNNKEL (reference sequence). The CDR3 DNA is TGTGCCAGCAGCCAACCTGGGGCCAACGTCCTGACTTTC. Its protein is CASSQPGANVLTF.

This sequence joins TRBV10-3 and TRBJ1-3, with TRBD1 identical over 7 bases. The CDR3 runs to 16 residues. Trimming took 4 bases from V and 8 from J; bases not matched to a gene: 14. Germline CDR1 is ENHRY and CDR2 is SYGVKD. CDR3 sequence: CAISAVRDSWMDTIYF. CDR3 in DNA: TGTGCCATCAGTGCCGTTCGGGACAGCTGGATGGACACCATATATTTT.

V gene TRBV3-1 (or the pseudogene TRBV3-2) combines with J gene TRBJ1-2; tentative D call: TRBD1 (5 bases). The CDR3 spans 17 residues. In germline, CDR1 is LGHDT, CDR2 YNNKEL (reference sequence). Trimming stripped 0 bases from V and 0 bases from J, with 14 bases between. This chain's CDR3 is CASSQDGSGSPNYGYTF. CDR3 bases: TGTGCCAGCAGCCAAGATGGTTCAGGGTCTCCTAACTATGGCTACACCTTC.